The TCR beta chain described here comes from a study of fetal regulatory T cell absence and autoimmunity. This clone is labeled as medium-sized. This was a survey-level run. Clones were sequenced by immunoSEQ multiplex PCR, and TCRdb holds only the in-frame ones, with some missing. Among about 95,000 clones listed, around 72% were seen once. The V segment lost 8 bases and the J segment 1 base; nucleotides outside the gene matches: 8. Germline CDR1 is ENHRY and CDR2 is SYGVKD. CDR3 length equals 15 residues. The V call is TRBV10-3, the J call TRBJ2-7; 10 bases map to TRBD2. The clonotype was recovered from a male donor with IPEX syndrome. Specimen: pancreas tissue. The CDR3 is CAIRTSGIKSYEQYF. DNA of the CDR3: TGTGCCATCCGCACTAGCGGGATTAAATCCTACGAGCAGTACTTC.